This record concerns one TCR beta chain sequence. The antigen remains unidentified. TCRdb keeps only in-frame clones here, not all; method: immunoSEQ multiplex PCR. Of about 130,000 clones listed, roughly 89% are singletons. The sample is drawn from a study of cytomegalovirus exposure and HLA in healthy donors. General study findings and limits: Cytomegalovirus status was reportedly diagnosed by the classifier with high specificity and sensitivity. The CMV antigen specificity of a few CMV-associated chains was confirmed through in vitro analysis. Overall, approximately 150 TCR beta chains were annotated as cytomegalovirus-associated.

J gave up 4 bases and V 6 bases, and 11 bases lay outside the gene matches. This CDR3 has 18 amino acids. CDR1 and CDR2 (germline): MGHRA, YSYEKL. While the first cohort had 600 to 800 subjects, the donors belonged to the separate validation cohort of more than 95 subjects. This sequence was found in a woman in her late teens or twenties in good health and CMV-seronegative. This chain joins TRBV4-1 and TRBJ2-2; 13 bases are a match to TRBD2. The sequencing input was PBMCs. Here the CDR3 DNA reads TGCGCCAGCAGAAATCCGGGACTAGCGGGAACGGGCACCGGGGAGCTGTTTTTT. Encoded protein: CASRNPGLAGTGTGELFF.